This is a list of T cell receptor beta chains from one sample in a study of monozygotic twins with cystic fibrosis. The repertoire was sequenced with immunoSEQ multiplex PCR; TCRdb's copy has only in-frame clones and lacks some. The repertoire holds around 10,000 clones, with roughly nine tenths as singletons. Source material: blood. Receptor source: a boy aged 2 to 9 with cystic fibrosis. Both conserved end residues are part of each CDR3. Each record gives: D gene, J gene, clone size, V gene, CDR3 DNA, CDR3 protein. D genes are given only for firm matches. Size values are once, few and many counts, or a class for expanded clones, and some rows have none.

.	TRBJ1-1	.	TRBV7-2	TGTGCCAGCAGCTTTCAAGTCCTTTCCACTGAAGCTTTCTTT	CASSFQVLSTEAFF
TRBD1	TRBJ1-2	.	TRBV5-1	TGCGCCAGCAGCCCGCACCCTCCGGGACAGACATATGGCTACACCTTC	CASSPHPPGQTYGYTF
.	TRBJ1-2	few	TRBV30	TGTGCCTGGACCACTGCTTCCAGCGGGACACCAACTTTC	CAWTTASSGTPTF
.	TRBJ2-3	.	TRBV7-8	TGTGCCAGCAGCTTGGGGCCGGGAGATACGCAGTATTTT	CASSLGPGDTQYF
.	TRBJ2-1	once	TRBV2	TGTGCCAGCTTGAGCACTAAGGGGTACAATGAGCAGTTCTTC	CASLSTKGYNEQFF
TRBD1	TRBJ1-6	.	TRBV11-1	TGTGCCAGCAGCTTAGAGGGGGCTTATAATTCACCCCTCCACTTT	CASSLEGAYNSPLHF
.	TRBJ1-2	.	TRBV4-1	TGCGCCAGCAGGGCGGCGGGGAGGGGAGCTAACTATGGCTACACCTTC	CASRAAGRGANYGYTF
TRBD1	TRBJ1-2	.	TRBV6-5	TGTGCCAGCAGCCAAGACAGGGTGGGTGGCTACACCTTC	CASSQDRVGGYTF
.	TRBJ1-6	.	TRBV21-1	TGTGCCAGCGCCAACGACGCTCAGCCCCTCCACTTT	CASANDAQPLHF
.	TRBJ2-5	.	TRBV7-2	TGTGCCAGCAGCTTAGGGGTCGTGGCACAGGGAATGGAGACCCAGTACTTC	CASSLGVVAQGMETQYF
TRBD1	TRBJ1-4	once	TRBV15	TGTGCCACCAGCAGCGGGACAGGGGCCGAAAAACTGTTTTTT	CATSSGTGAEKLFF
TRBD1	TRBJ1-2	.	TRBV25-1	TGTGCCAGCAGTGAATTCACAGGGGGCTATGGCTACACCTTC	CASSEFTGGYGYTF
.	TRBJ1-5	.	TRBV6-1	TGTGCCAGCAGTGATTTTAGCAATCAGCCCCAGCATTTT	CASSDFSNQPQHF
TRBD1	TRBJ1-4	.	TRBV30	TGTGCCTGGGAGACAGGGTTTGGTCGAAAACTGTTTTTT	CAWETGFGRKLFF
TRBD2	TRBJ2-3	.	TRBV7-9	TGTGCCAGCAGCTTCGCGGGGGGGCGTGAAGATACGCAGTATTTT	CASSFAGGREDTQYF
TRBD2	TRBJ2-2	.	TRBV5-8	TGTGCCAGCGGTGCAAAACTAGCGGGGGGGCCTTCTAACACCGGGGAGCTGTTTTTT	CASGAKLAGGPSNTGELFF
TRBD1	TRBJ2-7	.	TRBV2	TGTGCCAGCACTACCAGACAGGGGTTTTCCTACGAGCAGTACTTC	CASTTRQGFSYEQYF
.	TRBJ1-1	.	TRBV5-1	TGCGCCAGCAGCCGATACGGGGGGAACACTGAAGCTTTCTTT	CASSRYGGNTEAFF
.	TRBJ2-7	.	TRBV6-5	TGTGCCAGCAGTTATTTCAGGGGACCCAACTACGAGCAGTACTTC	CASSYFRGPNYEQYF
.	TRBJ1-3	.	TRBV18	TGTGCCAGCTCACCACCAGGGACATCTGGAAACACCATATATTTT	CASSPPGTSGNTIYF
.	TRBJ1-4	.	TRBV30	TGTGCCTGGAGACGGAGCTCATATGCAACTAATGAAAAACTGTTTTTT	CAWRRSSYATNEKLFF
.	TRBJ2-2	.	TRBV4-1	TGCGCCAGCAGCCAAAGCCCGGCGGTGCGGGACACCGGGGAGCTGTTTTTT	CASSQSPAVRDTGELFF
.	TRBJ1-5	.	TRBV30	TGTGCCTGGCCAGACAGTTTTAGCAATCAGCCCCAGCATTTT	CAWPDSFSNQPQHF
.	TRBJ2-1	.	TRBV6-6	TGTGCCAGCAGTCCCCAACTGCGGGGGCGGGGAGATGAGCAGTTCTTC	CASSPQLRGRGDEQFF
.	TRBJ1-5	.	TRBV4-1	TGCGCCAGCAGCCAAGTGGGAGTCGGACAGCCCCAGCATTTT	CASSQVGVGQPQHF
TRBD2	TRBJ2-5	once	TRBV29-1	TGCAGCGTTTCTCAAGCGGGGGGCCAAGAGACCCAGTACTTC	CSVSQAGGQETQYF
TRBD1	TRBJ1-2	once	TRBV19	TGTGCCAGTTGCCCCCGGGCAGGGGGAGGTTGGTATGATGGCTACACCTTC	CASCPRAGGGWYDGYTF
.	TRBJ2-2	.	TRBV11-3	TGTGCCAGCAGCTTAGAAGATCGGGGCGGGGAGCTGTTTTTT	CASSLEDRGGELFF
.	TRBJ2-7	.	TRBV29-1	TGCAGCGTTGAAGTTTGGAGCGAGCAGTACTTC	CSVEVWSEQYF
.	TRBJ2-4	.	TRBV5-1	TGCGCCAGCAGCTTGGACATGGCCAAAAACATTCAGTACTTC	CASSLDMAKNIQYF
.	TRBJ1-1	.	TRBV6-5	TGTGCCAGTAAGGGTGGGTCCTTGAACACTGAAGCTTTCTTT	CASKGGSLNTEAFF
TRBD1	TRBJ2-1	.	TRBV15	TGTGCCACCAGCCGGGGACAGGGGGCCATCTCCTACAATGAGCAGTTCTTC	CATSRGQGAISYNEQFF
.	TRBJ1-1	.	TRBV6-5	TGTGCCAGCAAACGGGACACTGAAGCTTTCTTT	CASKRDTEAFF
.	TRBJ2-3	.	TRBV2	TGTGCCAGCAGTGAAAACAGCGGGTTCACAGATACGCAGTATTTT	CASSENSGFTDTQYF
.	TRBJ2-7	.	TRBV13	TGTGCCAGCAGCTCAAATGCGGGACGCTACGAGCAGTACTTC	CASSSNAGRYEQYF
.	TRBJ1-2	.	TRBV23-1	TGCGCCAGCAGTCATTTCACAGGGCATCTCGGTGGCTACACCTTC	CASSHFTGHLGGYTF
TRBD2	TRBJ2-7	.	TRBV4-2	TGTGCCAGCAGCCAAGGACTAGCGGGGGGCTTGGTCTACGAGCAGTACTTC	CASSQGLAGGLVYEQYF
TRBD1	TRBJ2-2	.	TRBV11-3	TGTGCCAGCAGCTTTCGGGACAGGGTATCCCCGAACACCGGGGAGCTGTTTTTT	CASSFRDRVSPNTGELFF
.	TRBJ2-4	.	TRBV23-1	TGCGCCAGCAGTCAGGTTGGCAGTCTAGCCAAAAACATTCAGTACTTC	CASSQVGSLAKNIQYF
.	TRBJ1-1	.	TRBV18	TGTGCCAGCTCACCGGGACAGAACACTGAAGCTTTCTTT	CASSPGQNTEAFF
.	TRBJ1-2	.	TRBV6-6	TGTGCCAGCAGTTACCTCGGTGGGGGAGGCTACACCTTC	CASSYLGGGGYTF
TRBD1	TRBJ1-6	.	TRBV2	TGTGCCAGCAGCAGGGACAGCTCCTATAATTCACCCCTCCACTTT	CASSRDSSYNSPLHF